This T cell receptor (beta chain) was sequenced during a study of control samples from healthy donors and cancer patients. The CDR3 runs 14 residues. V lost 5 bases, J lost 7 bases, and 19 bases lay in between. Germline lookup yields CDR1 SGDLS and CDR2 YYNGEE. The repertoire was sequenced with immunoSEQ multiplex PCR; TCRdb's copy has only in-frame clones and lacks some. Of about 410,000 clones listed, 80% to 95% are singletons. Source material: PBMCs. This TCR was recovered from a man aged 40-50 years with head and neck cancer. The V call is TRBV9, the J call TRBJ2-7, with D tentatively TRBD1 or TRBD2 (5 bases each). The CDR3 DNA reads TGTGCCAGCAGTTCCGGGGCAGGGCTCAAAGAGCAGTACTTC. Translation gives CASSSGAGLKEQYF.